What follows are 8 T cell receptor beta chains derived from one specimen sequenced in a study of cytomegalovirus exposure and HLA in healthy donors. The PCR ran on 60 Vbeta and 13 Jbeta primers. Here immunoSEQ multiplex PCR was the method, and the copy in TCRdb shows in-frame clones only, minus some. The table records under 150,000 clones, about 84% of them present only once. The sample was PBMCs. The receptors originated from a boy aged 5-17 years in good health and CMV-seronegative.

This clone was detected once. This sequence joins TRBV2 and TRBJ2-6; D is undetermined. This CDR3 has 15 amino acids. CDR1 and CDR2 (germline): SNHLY, FYNNEI. Trimming removed 6 bases from V and 0 bases from J, with 9 bases in between. The CDR3 coding sequence is TGTGCCAGCAGCTACTCTCACTCTGGGGCCAACGTCCTGACTTTC. Amino acids: CASSYSHSGANVLTF.

J is TRBJ2-7 and V is TRBV6-1; the match to TRBD1 covers 10 bases. Germline CDR1 is MNHNS and CDR2 is SASEGT. V shed 7 bases and J 2 bases; nucleotides not matched to a gene: 8. The CDR3 is 15 amino acids. CDR3 sequence: CASTLGGTGAYEQYF. CDR3 DNA: TGTGCCAGCACTCTGGGAGGGACAGGGGCCTACGAGCAGTACTTC.

In nucleotides, the CDR3 is TGTGCCAGCAGCCTTTCGGGGTACGAGCAGTACTTC. Protein product: CASSLSGYEQYF. This rearrangement joins TRBV9 to TRBJ2-7; a weak D match, TRBD2 (5 bases). The germline gives CDR1 SGDLS, CDR2 YYNGEE. This CDR3 has 12 amino acids. Trimming took 4 bases from V and 4 from J, leaving 9 bases between them.

In this sample, this clone turned up a few times. The chain couples TRBV7-9 to TRBJ2-1; 11 positions agree with TRBD2. Trimming removed 5 bases from V and 8 bases from J; junction bases left unmatched: 2. The CDR3 totals 13 residues. CDR1 SEHNR and CDR2 FQNEAQ come from the germline V gene (reference sequence). The CDR3 coding sequence is TGTGCCAGCAGCACTAGCGGGAGTGATGAGCAGTTCTTC. This gives the protein CASSTSGSDEQFF. Full variable domain (rest looked up from reference TRBV7-9 and TRBJ2-1): DTGVSQNPRHKITKRGQNVTFRCDPISEHNRLYWYRQTLGQGPEFLTYFQNEAQLEKSRLLSDRFSAERPKGSFSTLEIQRTEQGDSAMYLCASSTSGSDEQFFGPGTRLTVL.

The V and J genes are TRBV5-1 and TRBJ1-1; 7 bases align to TRBD1. The CDR3 is 14 residues long. With V trimmed by 7 bases and J by 6 bases, 12 bases remained unmatched. Per the germline V gene, CDR1 is SGHRS and CDR2 is YFSETQ. The CDR3 protein is CASAGTGVVSEAFF. In DNA form, the CDR3 reads TGCGCCAGCGCAGGTACAGGGGTAGTATCTGAAGCTTTCTTT.

This clone was detected only once. This chain links TRBV18 with TRBJ2-3; tentatively, D is TRBD2 (5 bases). Germline V CDR1 and CDR2: KGHSH, LQKENI. The V and J ends lost 4 bases and 5 bases respectively, with 7 bases between them. The CDR3 contains 12 residues. DNA of the CDR3: TGTGCCAGCTCACAGGCGGGAGATACGCAGTATTTT. Its protein is CASSQAGDTQYF.

This clone was observed a single time. This sequence joins TRBV13 and TRBJ2-7; D possibly corresponds to TRBD2 (6 bases). The germline V and J ends were trimmed by 5 bases and 1 base, with 15 bases remaining between them. CDR3 length: 15 amino acids. Per germline, CDR1 PRHDT and CDR2 FYEKMQ (reference sequence). CDR3 region: CASSTGLPSSYEQYF. The CDR3 DNA reads as TGTGCCAGCAGCACAGGACTACCCTCTTCCTACGAGCAGTACTTC.

The V gene is TRBV7-3, the J gene TRBJ2-5; the match to TRBD1 covers 7 bases. Germline V gene sequence: CDR1 SGHTA, CDR2 FQGTGA. The CDR3 has 13 amino acids. V was pared by 5 bases and J by 3 bases, with 3 bases of the junction left unmatched. CDR3 bases: TGTGCCAGCAGCGTCGACAGGGAAGAGACCCAGTACTTC. Translated: CASSVDREETQYF.